Given below is one T cell receptor (beta chain) in context. Its antigen is unknown. The sample is drawn from a study of T cell responses to AZD1222 COVID-19 vaccine. Some clones are missing from TCRdb's copy, which holds only in-frame ones; the method was immunoSEQ multiplex PCR. The table lists tens of thousands of clones, about 93% of them singletons, with 5.2% in the top ten. Whole-study findings and limits: At baseline, just five to seven AZD1222 recipients tested seropositive. Mapped onto spike, vaccine-associated CD4 TCRs spanned it and were dominant at 160-218 and 743-854. Most donors were white British and more were female, and clonal diversity was possibly underestimated. Only after the peak T cell response were repertoires sampled.

The CDR3 contains 14 residues. J was trimmed by 11 bases and V by 6 bases; bases with no gene match: 10. Per germline, CDR1 MNHEY and CDR2 SMNVEV (reference sequence). Sample: peripheral blood, taken on day 0 of MenACWY control vaccination. The chain couples TRBV27 to TRBJ1-5; the match to TRBD1 covers 10 bases. The TCR sequence derives from an adult in good health. The CDR3, as DNA: TGTGCCAGCAGGGGACAGGGGCCTAGCTTGACCCAGCATTTT. Translating it yields CASRGQGPSLTQHF.